This TCR beta chain was sequenced for a study of cytomegalovirus exposure and HLA in healthy donors. Study-wide background: The Caucasian-associated ancestry cluster contained 75% to 85% of the roughly 390 genotyped donors.

Per germline, CDR1 SGHNT and CDR2 YYREEE (reference sequence). This CDR3 has 16 amino acids. J was trimmed by 11 bases and V by 9 bases; bases with no gene match: 20. Points on this clone: Its antigen is unidentified.

Study-wide results and limits: Rare TCR sequences predominated, though certain public TCRs were found in many donors. Immune exposure information available was restricted to CMV serostatus.

Primers: 60 Vbeta forward and 13 Jbeta reverse. Assay used: immunoSEQ multiplex PCR; TCRdb lists only in-frame clones, some missing. Of about 140,000 clones listed, 60% to 85% are singletons. The source is a man under 40 in good health and CMV-seronegative. The sample taken for sequencing was PBMCs. The V and J genes are TRBV5-4 and TRBJ2-5; 12 positions agree with TRBD2. This chain's CDR3 is CAMEQGGLAGLGEQYF. In DNA form, the CDR3 reads TGTGCCATGGAACAGGGGGGACTAGCGGGTTTGGGGGAGCAGTACTTC.